Below, one TCR beta chain is given with its context. The target antigen is unknown. The sample originates from a study of cytomegalovirus exposure and HLA in healthy donors. Study-level information: Earlier findings included about 120 million unique TCR beta sequences obtained from 170 million or so T cells. Study-wide findings and caveats: The dataset shows that most TCR sequences were rare, while some public TCRs occurred in many donors. The listing of about 150 TCR beta chains classed them as cytomegalovirus-associated. The productive fraction for most TCR beta V segments was about 90% or about 30% in an earlier analysis.

V was clipped by 3 bases and J by 0 bases, with 20 bases between them. Germline V gene data show CDR1 as SGHNT and CDR2 as YYREEE (reference sequence). This CDR3 contains 18 residues. 60 Vbeta and 13 Jbeta primers were used in PCR. The method was immunoSEQ multiplex PCR; TCRdb's version includes in-frame clones alone and lacks a portion of them. Here the sample spans 110,000 or so clones, about 16% being singletons. The chain joins TRBV5-4 to TRBJ2-3; D is possibly TRBD2 (5 bases). This sequence was found in a female donor in good health and CMV-seronegative. The sample was PBMCs. This chain's CDR3 is CASSSFAGGILSTDTQYF. The CDR3 region has the DNA TGTGCCAGCAGCTCGTTTGCGGGTGGGATCCTTAGCACAGATACGCAGTATTTT.